A single sample is the source of the 15 T cell receptor beta chains below, sequenced in a study of shared clonotypes between healthy human individuals. Here immunoSEQ multiplex PCR was the method, and the copy in TCRdb shows in-frame clones only, minus some. The sample shows more than 1 million clones, around 82% of them seen only once. The sequenced sample consisted of memory CD4+ T cells from PBMCs. Subset: CD45RA-negative fraction. The receptors here all came from a man between 18 and 35 years old in good health. Some clones in this sample may be carry-over from other donors' samples.

This chain joins TRBV5-6 and TRBJ2-3; TRBD2 is a possible D gene (5 bases). V was pared by 6 bases and J by 0 bases, with 14 bases between. Germline V gene sequence: CDR1 SGHDT, CDR2 YYEEEE. This CDR3 comprises 15 residues. The CDR3 DNA reads as TGTGCCAGCAACACCCCCGGCGGGAGCACAGATACGCAGTATTTT. Translating gives CASNTPGGSTDTQYF. Full variable domain (missing parts from reference TRBV5-6 and TRBJ2-3): DAGVTQSPTHLIKTRGQQVTLRCSPKSGHDTVSWYQQALGQGPQFIFQYYEEEERQRGNFPDRFSGHQFPNYSSELNVNALLLGDSALYLCASNTPGGSTDTQYFGPGTRLTVL.

A single count supports this clone. The chain links TRBV4-2 to TRBJ1-2; 9 bases are shared with TRBD1. Germline CDR1 reads LGHNA; CDR2 reads YNFKEQ. With 4 bases clipped from V and 3 bases from J, the junction kept 0 bases outside the gene matches. The CDR3 length is 13 residues. The CDR3 DNA is TGTGCCAGCAGCCGACAGGGGGACTATGGCTACACCTTC. Its translation: CASSRQGDYGYTF.

The chain combines TRBV28 with TRBJ1-2, with D possibly TRBD1 on 5 matching bases. Trimming left V 8 bases short and J 8 bases short, with 15 bases between. From germline, CDR1 is MDHEN and CDR2 SYDVKM. This CDR3 has 12 residues. Written as DNA, the CDR3 is TGTGCCAGCCACCCCGGGACTAGGGGCTACACCTTC. This translates into CASHPGTRGYTF.

This clone was counted a single time. The rearrangement uses TRBV10-3 and TRBJ2-3; the D call may be TRBD1 or TRBD2 (6 bases each). Germline CDR1 is ENHRY and CDR2 is SYGVKD. Trimming took off 6 bases at V and 6 bases at J, with 16 bases between the two ends. The CDR3 extends over 14 amino acids. The CDR3 coding sequence is TGTGCCATCAGGGTCCACCGGGGGCACGATACGCAGTATTTT. It specifies CAIRVHRGHDTQYF.

The chain recombines TRBV15 with TRBJ1-5; D ambiguous. Trimming stripped 0 bases from V and 4 bases from J, with 4 bases between. CDR1 and CDR2 (germline): LNHNV, YYDKDF (reference sequence). The length of the CDR3 is 13 residues. CDR3 nucleotides: TGTGCCACCAGCAGAGACGTAAATCAGCCCCAGCATTTT. Protein product: CATSRDVNQPQHF.

The chain recombines TRBV7-2 with TRBJ2-7, with a weak D call TRBD1 (6 bases). Germline V gene data show CDR1 as SGHTA and CDR2 as FQGNSA. The CDR3 extends over 15 amino acids. Trimming took off 2 bases at V and 7 bases at J, with 18 bases between the two ends. The CDR3 coding sequence is TGTGCCAGCAGCTTAAGGCCAGGGGCTCACGAGGAGCAGTACTTC. It translates to CASSLRPGAHEEQYF.

The V gene is TRBV28, the J gene TRBJ2-5, with TRBD2 matching 12 bases. The CDR3 has 15 residues. Losses at the gene ends were 4 bases for V and 5 bases for J; bases not matched to a gene: 5. From germline, CDR1 is MDHEN and CDR2 SYDVKM. The CDR3 nucleotides are TGTGCCAGCAGTTCTACTAGCGGGGGGTGGGAGACCCAGTACTTC. This encodes CASSSTSGGWETQYF.

The chain links TRBV14 to TRBJ2-3; D might be TRBD2 (5 bases). The CDR3 has 14 residues. Germline V CDR1 and CDR2: SGHDN, FVKESK. The V gene lost 3 bases and the J gene lost 6 bases, with 13 bases spanning the gap. CDR3 DNA sequence: TGTGCCAGCAGCCACGTAGCGTCAAAGGATACGCAGTATTTT. It translates to CASSHVASKDTQYF.

This clone was picked up a small number of times. V gene TRBV25-1 combines with J gene TRBJ2-5; tentatively, D is TRBD2 (5 bases). The CDR3 runs to 13 residues. CDR1 is MGHDK and CDR2 is SYGVNS in the germline V gene. The germline V and J ends were trimmed by 2 bases and 4 bases, with 8 bases remaining between them. The CDR3 sequence is CASSEPGRETQYF. DNA for the CDR3: TGTGCCAGCAGTGAACCGGGGAGAGAGACCCAGTACTTC.

This CDR3 reads CASSVQGASSYGYTF. The CDR3 DNA sequence: TGTGCCAGCAGTGTGCAGGGGGCCTCTTCCTATGGCTACACCTTC. The chain recombines TRBV6-1 with TRBJ1-2; 8 bases are a match to TRBD1. Unmatched junction bases numbered 8, after V lost 4 bases and J lost 4 bases. This CDR3 contains 15 residues. Germline V gene lookup returns CDR1 MNHNS and CDR2 SASEGT.

The genes are TRBV28 and TRBJ1-5, with D tentatively TRBD1 (6 bases). The CDR3 length is 14 residues. Trimming cost V 9 bases and J 4 bases, with 16 bases left between them. The germline gives CDR1 MDHEN, CDR2 SYDVKM. The CDR3 reads CASTGKIRNQPQHF. The CDR3 DNA sequence: TGTGCCAGTACAGGGAAGATACGAAATCAGCCCCAGCATTTT.

The chain recombines TRBV28 with TRBJ2-7, with D possibly matching TRBD1 (6 bases). Germline-derived CDR1 and CDR2 are MDHEN and SYDVKM. Between the trimmed V and J ends, which lost 2 bases and 1 base, there was a span of 15 bases. The CDR3 extends over 16 amino acids. The CDR3, as DNA: TGTGCCAGCAGTTTACCGGCAGGCCAGGGGTCCTACGAGCAGTACTTC. This codes for CASSLPAGQGSYEQYF.

The V call is TRBV30, the J call TRBJ2-1, with D perhaps TRBD2 (5 bases). Germline V gene lookup returns CDR1 GTSNPN and CDR2 SVGIG (reference sequence). The CDR3 consists of 15 residues. The germline V and J ends were trimmed by 3 bases and 3 bases, with 15 bases remaining between them. CDR3 DNA: TGTGCCTGGAGGGTAAGCGGAACAATCTACAATGAGCAGTTCTTC. This gives the protein CAWRVSGTIYNEQFF.

This chain links TRBV18 with TRBJ2-5; TRBD1 agrees at 7 bases. Looked up from germline, CDR1 is KGHSH and CDR2 is LQKENI. V shed 6 bases, J shed 1 base, and the junction held 8 bases outside the gene matches. The CDR3 runs to 15 residues. The CDR3 is CASSLRTGSQETQYF. Written as DNA, the CDR3 is TGTGCCAGCTCCCTACGGACAGGCAGCCAAGAGACCCAGTACTTC.

V is TRBV10-1 and J is TRBJ1-4; the D is unclear. This CDR3 contains 17 residues. V lost 4 bases, J lost 0 bases, and 15 bases lay in between. Germline assignment: CDR1 WNHNN and CDR2 SYGVQD (reference sequence). CDR3 amino acids: CASSVARKPATNEKLFF. CDR3 coding DNA: TGCGCCAGCAGTGTAGCCAGGAAGCCTGCAACTAATGAAAAACTGTTTTTT.